This T cell receptor beta chain was captured by sequencing in a study of CD8+CD57+ T cells in acquired aplastic anemia. Study-wide context: Sorted CD4+ plus CD8+ cells gave DNA averaging about 3.2 ug. As sequenced from healthy donors, CD4+ cells averaged around 10 million reads.

General study results and limits: Researchers report that about 28 CD8+ CDR3 sequences appeared in both patients and controls.

Notes on this clonotype: Antigen specificity is unknown.

The use of genomic DNA as template underpinned the TCR beta VDJ and CDR3 profiling. Using its own MiXCR run on the reads, TCRdb lists one record per CDR3 protein. Here the sample spans about 42,000 distinct CDR3 sequences, 68% being singletons. CDR3 size: 13 residues. J gave up 3 bases and V 3 bases, and 3 bases lay outside the gene matches. CDR1 SQVTM and CDR2 ANQGSEA come from the germline V gene. The chain has TRBV29-1 and TRBJ2-5, with 8 bases identical to TRBD1. The clonotype comes from a human donor in good health, serving as a control. Sequencing was carried out using sorted CD4+, CD8+, or CD8+CD57+ T cells (not recorded which) from PBMCs. CDR3: CSVDPGQEETQYF. CDR3 nucleotide sequence: TGCAGCGTTGACCCGGGACAGGAAGAGACCCAGTACTTC.